These 5 T cell receptor beta chains share one sample of origin, sequenced in a study of T-cell reconstitution after alpha-beta-depleted transplantation in children. Unique molecular identifiers tagged the TCRbeta library. MiXCR, run by TCRdb on the PCR reads, gives a single entry per CDR3 protein. Among a few hundred thousand distinct CDR3 sequences listed, approximately 9.8% were seen once. The sample was PBMCs from the stem cell graft donor, taken from the stem cell graft. The receptor set was obtained from a human donor who donated a stem cell graft to a child with SCID.

At least ten counts were recorded for this clonotype. The chain couples TRBV28 to TRBJ1-2; D not resolved. Trimming removed 2 bases from V and 3 bases from J, with 19 bases in between. The CDR3 contains 17 residues. Germline CDR1 and CDR2: MDHEN and SYDVKM. The DNA of the CDR3 is TGTGCCAGCAGTTTAGAAACTCAACAGCGTCGGGACTATGGCTACACCTTC. This translates into CASSLETQQRRDYGYTF.

This clonotype was recorded many times. The chain links TRBV30 to TRBJ1-1; no definite D call. The CDR3 extends over 12 amino acids. Trimming stripped 2 bases from V and 4 bases from J, with 8 bases between. From germline, CDR1 is GTSNPN and CDR2 SVGIG (reference sequence). As DNA, the CDR3 is TGTGCCTGGAGTCGACTCGGCACTGAAGCTTTCTTT. It codes for CAWSRLGTEAFF.

This clonotype was observed at least ten times. This sequence joins TRBV6-1 and TRBJ1-6; D remains ambiguous. The CDR3 consists of 14 residues. Germline loops: CDR1 MNHNS, CDR2 SASEGT. Trimming took off 6 bases at V and 0 bases at J, with 6 bases between the two ends. CDR3 coding DNA: TGTGCCAGCAGGAGAAGCTCCTATAATTCACCCCTCCACTTT. Its translation: CASRRSSYNSPLHF.

This clonotype occurred many times. This chain connects TRBV4-1 to TRBJ1-1, with 7 nucleotides matching TRBD1. The junction had 9 bases not matched to a gene; V was cut back by 3 bases and J by 2 bases. The CDR3 runs to 16 residues. Looked up from germline, CDR1 is MGHRA and CDR2 is YSYEKL. CDR3 in amino acids: CASSHPPSGGNTEAFF. The CDR3 DNA reads as TGCGCCAGCAGCCATCCGCCTTCAGGGGGAAACACTGAAGCTTTCTTT.

The chain links TRBV6-5 to TRBJ2-3; 11 bases are shared with TRBD2. Looked up from germline, CDR1 is MNHEY and CDR2 is SVGAGI. This CDR3 spans 16 amino acids. After removal of 3 bases from V and 6 bases from J, the junction contained 8 bases not matched to a gene. Here the CDR3 DNA reads TGTGCCAGCAGTTATCAACTAGCGGGGGTTCGGGATACGCAGTATTTT. Protein product: CASSYQLAGVRDTQYF.